One and the same sample provided the 23 T cell receptor beta chains below, sequenced in a study of patients and donors after allogeneic stem cell transplantation. One entry per CDR3 protein results from TCRdb running MiXCR on the RT-PCR reads. The data contain about a million distinct CDR3 sequences, 15% to 20% of them singletons. The sequencing sample was made of blood, either unsorted or a sorted T cell fraction (not recorded which). The origin of the receptors is a human donor who was either an allogeneic HSCT recipient or a stem cell or donor lymphocyte infusion donor (not recorded which). It is not recorded whose cells these are; they may come from a transplant donor.

The J gene is TRBJ2-1, the V gene TRBV18; 12 bases align to TRBD2. The CDR3 is made up of 17 amino acids. With V trimmed by 3 bases and J by 7 bases, 10 bases remained unmatched. CDR1 KGHSH and CDR2 LQKENI come from the germline V gene. DNA for the CDR3: TGTGCCAGCTCACCCCTGCCTAGCGGGGGGGCCAGGAATGAGCAGTTCTTC. It is translated as CASSPLPSGGARNEQFF.

The table lists this clonotype with a few counts. The chain links TRBV12-3 or TRBV12-4 to TRBJ2-1; D is possibly TRBD1 or TRBD2 (5 bases each). Trimming took off 7 bases at V and 4 bases at J, with 17 bases between the two ends. CDR3 length equals 15 residues. Written as DNA, the CDR3 is TGTGCCAGCAATTTTCTAGCTAGGGGTTACAATGAGCAGTTCTTC. It codes for CASNFLARGYNEQFF.

CDR3 sequence: CSVVRVGVNTQYF. The CDR3 DNA follows: TGCAGCGTTGTACGGGTAGGGGTAAATACGCAGTATTTT. This rearrangement joins TRBV29-1 to TRBJ2-3, with D perhaps matching TRBD1 (5 bases). Germline V CDR1 and CDR2: SQVTM, ANQGSEA. CDR3 size: 13 residues. Trimming cost V 4 bases and J 7 bases, with 15 bases left between them.

This clonotype came up a few times. The gene calls are TRBV7-3 and TRBJ2-2; D remains ambiguous. Trimming took off 1 base at V and 1 base at J, with 4 bases between the two ends. Germline V CDR1 and CDR2: SGHTA, FQGTGA. This CDR3 spans 14 amino acids. The CDR3 nucleotides read TGTGCCAGCAGCTTAATGGAGAACACCGGGGAGCTGTTTTTT. This sequence encodes CASSLMENTGELFF.

A few counts support this clonotype. The V call is TRBV5-1, the J call TRBJ1-1; D may be TRBD1 (5 bases). Germline assignment: CDR1 SGHRS and CDR2 YFSETQ. The CDR3 runs 13 residues. V lost 0 bases to trimming and J lost 8 bases, with 11 bases between them. The CDR3, as DNA: TGCGCCAGCAGCTTGGAAGGGGCGCAAGAAGCTTTCTTT. Translating gives CASSLEGAQEAFF. The full variable domain, in which reference TRBV5-1 and TRBJ1-1 provide the parts outside the CDR3, is KAGVTQTPRYLIKTRGQQVTLSCSPISGHRSVSWYQQTPGQGLQFLFEYFSETQRNKGNFPGRFSGRQFSNSRSEMNVSTLELGDSALYLCASSLEGAQEAFFGQGTRLTVV.

The chain has TRBV29-1 and TRBJ2-1; the D is unclear. This CDR3 has 13 amino acids. From germline, CDR1 is SQVTM and CDR2 ANQGSEA. V dropped 4 bases and J dropped 5 bases, with 12 bases sitting between them. CDR3 in DNA: TGCAGCGTTGCGAGGCTTTTGCACAATGAGCAGTTCTTC. It yields the protein CSVARLLHNEQFF.

This clonotype has a count of ten or more. The J gene is TRBJ1-6, the V gene TRBV12-3 or TRBV12-4; 7 bases match TRBD1. The CDR3 runs 15 residues. Germline trimming cut 3 bases from V and 4 bases from J; bases unmatched to any gene: 3. The CDR3 reads CASSLRGLYNSPLHF. The CDR3 nucleotides are TGTGCCAGCAGTTTGAGGGGGCTTTATAATTCACCCCTCCACTTT.

The chain links TRBV5-1 to TRBJ2-4; D possibly uses TRBD1 or TRBD2 (5 bases each). The CDR3 contains 15 residues. V gave up 0 bases and J gave up 1 base, with 8 bases separating them. CDR1 and CDR2 from the germline V gene are SGHRS and YFSETQ. CDR3 residues: CASSLGDPAKNIQYF. Written as DNA, the CDR3 is TGCGCCAGCAGCTTGGGGGACCCGGCCAAAAACATTCAGTACTTC.

This clonotype was recorded once. The V and J genes are TRBV29-1 and TRBJ2-7; 7 nucleotides line up with TRBD1. Germline assignment: CDR1 SQVTM and CDR2 ANQGSEA. Losses at the gene ends were 3 bases for V and 0 bases for J; bases not matched to a gene: 8. The CDR3 is 15 residues long. The CDR3 here is CSVDLRTGNSYEQYF. The CDR3 nucleotides are TGCAGCGTTGACCTCCGGACAGGCAACTCCTACGAGCAGTACTTC.

The chain has TRBV4-3 and TRBJ2-1; tentatively, D is TRBD1 or TRBD2 (5 bases each). CDR1 LGHNA and CDR2 YSLEER come from the germline V gene. The ends were cut back, 0 bases at V and 5 bases at J, with 11 bases in the middle. This CDR3 contains 15 residues. The chain's CDR3 is CASSQDRGTHNEQFF. The CDR3 DNA sequence: TGCGCCAGCAGCCAAGATCGAGGGACCCACAATGAGCAGTTCTTC.

This clonotype was detected ten times or more. The chain employs TRBV12-3 or TRBV12-4 and TRBJ2-1, with 12 bases matching TRBD2. CDR3 length: 16 residues. Trimming at V came to 6 bases and at J to 7 bases, leaving 10 bases not matched to a gene. The CDR3 reads CASSTSRLAGANEQFF. The CDR3 region has the DNA TGTGCCAGCAGCACTTCGCGACTAGCGGGAGCGAATGAGCAGTTCTTC.

There are many counts of this clonotype. The CDR3 is CATSREQGARGTEAFF. CDR3 in DNA: TGTGCCACCAGCAGAGAACAGGGGGCGCGAGGAACTGAAGCTTTCTTT. The V and J genes are TRBV15 and TRBJ1-1, with 9 nucleotides matching TRBD1. V shed 0 bases, J shed 5 bases, and the junction held 7 bases outside the gene matches. The CDR3 sequence is 16 residues long. The germline V gene has CDR1 LNHNV and CDR2 YYDKDF (reference sequence).

This clonotype was seen only a few times. V and J are TRBV20-1 and TRBJ2-5; 7 bases align to TRBD2. Trimming removed 5 bases from V and 5 bases from J; junction bases left unmatched: 8. This CDR3 spans 13 amino acids. Per the germline V gene, CDR1 is DFQATT and CDR2 is SNEGSKA (reference sequence). The CDR3 is CSAPREGWETQYF. CDR3 sequence (DNA): TGCAGTGCTCCGAGGGAGGGCTGGGAGACCCAGTACTTC.

This clonotype was observed a handful of times. CDR3 bases: TGTGCCAGTAGCTGGGGAGCGAGGGGGCGGACTGAAGCTTTCTTT. As protein: CASSWGARGRTEAFF. The rearrangement uses TRBV19 and TRBJ1-1; 7 nucleotides agree with TRBD1. The CDR3 is made up of 15 amino acids. Trimming removed 6 bases from V and 5 bases from J; junction bases left unmatched: 12. Germline V gene data show CDR1 as LNHDA and CDR2 as SQIVND (reference sequence).

V and J are TRBV4-2 and TRBJ2-6, with 10 nucleotides matching TRBD1. The junction had 4 bases not matched to a gene; V was cut back by 3 bases and J by 2 bases. There are 17 residues in the CDR3. Germline V gives CDR1 LGHNA, CDR2 YNFKEQ. The CDR3, as DNA: TGTGCCAGCAGCCAGAGACAGGGGGCGCCTGGGGCCAACGTCCTGACTTTC. It encodes CASSQRQGAPGANVLTF.

The chain uses TRBV11-3 and TRBJ2-2, with 10 bases matching TRBD2. Germline lookup yields CDR1 SGHNT and CDR2 YENEEA. The CDR3 totals 16 residues. Trimming at V came to 5 bases and at J to 1 base, leaving 4 bases not matched to a gene. In DNA form, the CDR3 reads TGTGCCAGCAGCCCACGACTAGCGGGGAACACCGGGGAGCTGTTTTTT. Its protein product is CASSPRLAGNTGELFF.

This clonotype occurred a few times. At one end, the junction sequence differs from germline, possibly due to a read error. The chain is built from TRBV2 and TRBJ2-7; 10 bases map to TRBD1. CDR1 is SNHLY, CDR2 FYNNEI, per germline. The CDR3 totals 12 residues. The CDR3 bases are TGTGTCAGCAGTGTCCTCGGACAGGGGGAGTACTTC. It yields the protein CVSSVLGQGEYF.

The rearrangement uses TRBV7-2 and TRBJ2-4; the D is unclear. The CDR3 consists of 15 residues. Germline V gives CDR1 SGHTA, CDR2 FQGNSA. Trimming took off 3 bases at V and 4 bases at J, with 13 bases between the two ends. The CDR3 loop is CASSFPGAKKNIQYF. Here the CDR3 DNA reads TGTGCCAGCAGCTTTCCGGGCGCTAAAAAAAACATTCAGTACTTC.

The V and J genes are TRBV7-9 and TRBJ1-5; a weak D match, TRBD1 (5 bases). Trimming shortened V by 1 base and J by 5 bases, and 12 bases separated the two germline ends. This CDR3 contains 15 residues. Germline V CDR1 and CDR2: SEHNR, FQNEAQ (reference sequence). CDR3 loop: CASSLEVEQDQPQHF. As DNA, the CDR3 is TGTGCCAGCAGCTTAGAGGTCGAACAGGATCAGCCCCAGCATTTT.

J is TRBJ1-6 and V is TRBV12-3 or TRBV12-4; 7 bases agree with TRBD1. The CDR3 is 15 amino acids. The trim removed 2 bases at V and 10 bases at J, leaving 8 bases unmatched. The CDR3 loop is CASSLRGGAKSPLHF. The CDR3 nucleotides read TGTGCCAGCAGTTTAAGAGGGGGCGCAAAATCACCCCTCCACTTT.

The chain is built from TRBV5-1 and TRBJ2-5, with D perhaps given as TRBD1 or TRBD2 (5 bases each). V gave up 2 bases and J gave up 7 bases, with 15 bases separating them. Per the germline V gene, CDR1 is SGHRS and CDR2 is YFSETQ. The CDR3 contains 14 residues. The CDR3 loop is CASSLGDLGGTQYF. The CDR3 DNA sequence: TGCGCCAGCAGCTTAGGGGACCTAGGAGGGACCCAGTACTTC.

This sequence joins TRBV5-1 and TRBJ2-1, with TRBD2 matching over 16 bases. Unmatched junction bases numbered 0, after V lost 4 bases and J lost 2 bases. The CDR3 spans 16 residues. Germline lookup yields CDR1 SGHRS and CDR2 YFSETQ. The CDR3 here is CASSGTSGRAYNEQFF. CDR3 DNA: TGCGCCAGCAGCGGGACTAGCGGGAGGGCCTACAATGAGCAGTTCTTC.

This clonotype came up a few times. V and J are TRBV3-1 and TRBJ2-1; 12 nucleotides align to TRBD2. The CDR3 is 16 amino acids. Germline lookup yields CDR1 LGHDT and CDR2 YNNKEL (reference sequence). Unmatched junction bases numbered 2, after V lost 1 base and J lost 4 bases. This chain's CDR3 is CASSQVGTSGYNEQFF. DNA for the CDR3: TGTGCCAGCAGCCAAGTGGGGACTAGCGGGTACAATGAGCAGTTCTTC.